Shown below are 30 T cell receptor beta chains from a single sample sequenced in a study of blood T cell repertoires in COVID-19. Data came from immunoSEQ multiplex PCR; TCRdb stores just in-frame clones and leaves some out. Of roughly 270,000 clones detected, roughly 80% appear once; the ten largest clones hold approximately 5%. The sequenced material came from PBMCs or T cells enriched from blood (not recorded which). The receptors come from a middle-aged man who had been exposed to COVID-19.

The chain combines TRBV7-9 with TRBJ1-6; 7 bases are shared with TRBD1. V lost 2 bases to trimming and J lost 10 bases; unmatched junction nucleotides: 5. The germline gives CDR1 SEHNR, CDR2 FQNEAQ (reference sequence). CDR3 length: 14 residues. The CDR3 loop is CASSLTGVGSPLHF. CDR3 DNA: TGTGCCAGCAGCTTAACAGGGGTCGGCTCACCCCTCCACTTT.

This clone was counted between two and nine times. CDR3 region: CASRQGNSNEQYF. As DNA, the CDR3 is TGTGCCAGTCGACAGGGTAACTCGAACGAGCAGTACTTC. This chain uses TRBV19 with TRBJ2-7; 7 bases are shared with TRBD1. CDR3 size: 13 residues. Germline V CDR1 and CDR2: LNHDA, SQIVND (reference sequence). J gave up 5 bases and V 8 bases, and 9 bases lay outside the gene matches.

The chain has TRBV9 and TRBJ2-3; 9 positions agree with TRBD2. The junction had 2 bases not matched to a gene; V was cut back by 2 bases and J by 1 base. There are 15 residues in the CDR3. Germline values: CDR1 SGDLS, CDR2 YYNGEE. CDR3 in amino acids: CASSVSGSRTDTQYF. The CDR3 DNA follows: TGTGCCAGCAGCGTTAGCGGGAGTCGCACAGATACGCAGTATTTT.

This clone was observed once. The chain links TRBV18 to TRBJ1-2; 7 bases are a match to TRBD1. The germline gives CDR1 KGHSH, CDR2 LQKENI. V shed 4 bases and J 7 bases; nucleotides not matched to a gene: 3. The CDR3 runs to 12 residues. CDR3 protein: CASSLRDSGYTF. As DNA, the CDR3 is TGTGCCAGCTCACTGCGGGACAGTGGCTACACCTTC.

The J gene is TRBJ1-1, the V gene TRBV20-1; 7 positions agree with TRBD1. Germline assignment: CDR1 DFQATT and CDR2 SNEGSKA (reference sequence). This CDR3 region has 16 residues. With 3 bases clipped from V and 1 base from J, the junction kept 11 bases outside the gene matches. The CDR3 reads CSASFGNRGRNTEAFF. DNA for the CDR3: TGCAGTGCTAGTTTTGGGAACAGGGGCAGGAACACTGAAGCTTTCTTT.

This sequence joins TRBV30 and TRBJ1-1; D is ambiguous. Trimming removed 2 bases from V and 8 bases from J, with 12 bases in between. Germline assignment: CDR1 GTSNPN and CDR2 SVGIG (reference sequence). CDR3 length equals 12 residues. The chain's CDR3 is CAWSFAGTEAFF. The CDR3 DNA sequence: TGTGCCTGGAGTTTCGCGGGTACCGAAGCTTTCTTT.

V is TRBV10-2 and J is TRBJ1-2; 11 bases are a match to TRBD1. Germline assignment: CDR1 WSHSY and CDR2 SAAADI. This CDR3 contains 17 residues. V lost 6 bases and J lost 5; bases outside the gene matches: 14. For the CDR3, the DNA is TGCGCCAGCAGCGGAACCGGACAGGGGGCTTATCCTTATGGCTACACCTTC. Amino acids: CASSGTGQGAYPYGYTF.

The rearrangement joins TRBV10-1 to TRBJ1-2; TRBD1 aligns across 8 bases. V gave up 3 bases and J gave up 6 bases; unmatched junction bases: 9. CDR3 length equals 15 residues. Germline loops: CDR1 WNHNN, CDR2 SYGVQD (reference sequence). CDR3 nucleotide sequence: TGCGCCAGCAGTGACCCTGGACAGGGACTCGATGGCTACACCTTC. Protein sequence: CASSDPGQGLDGYTF.

This clone was observed a single time. The V gene is TRBV19, the J gene TRBJ1-5; D not resolved. The CDR3 is made up of 14 amino acids. CDR1 and CDR2 from the germline V gene are LNHDA and SQIVND (reference sequence). The V and J ends lost 6 bases and 7 bases respectively, with 16 bases between them. CDR3 DNA sequence: TGTGCCAGTAGCATCCTACAGCGGCGACAGCCCCAGCATTTT. Its translation is CASSILQRRQPQHF.

The gene calls are TRBV12-3 or TRBV12-4 and TRBJ2-5; 7 bases fit TRBD1. V shed 3 bases and J 5 bases; nucleotides not matched to a gene: 3. This CDR3 has 13 amino acids. The CDR3 loop reads CASSFKGAETQYF. Here the CDR3 DNA reads TGTGCCAGCAGTTTCAAGGGGGCGGAGACCCAGTACTTC.

This clone came up many times. The J gene is TRBJ1-1, the V gene TRBV9; D gene unclear. Germline V gene data show CDR1 as SGDLS and CDR2 as YYNGEE. The CDR3 totals 14 residues. Deletions cut 2 bases from V and 3 bases from J, with 11 bases between. The CDR3: CASSVLRTDTEAFF. The CDR3 nucleotides read TGTGCCAGCAGCGTGCTAAGAACAGACACTGAAGCTTTCTTT.

This chain uses TRBV29-1 with TRBJ2-2, with D perhaps TRBD1 (6 bases). The CDR3 is made up of 13 amino acids. CDR1 and CDR2 (germline): SQVTM, ANQGSEA. Trimming cost V 7 bases and J 0 bases, with 9 bases left between them. The CDR3 reads CSAGQSNTGELFF. The CDR3 nucleotides are TGCAGCGCTGGACAGTCGAACACCGGGGAGCTGTTTTTT.

The J gene is TRBJ1-5, the V gene TRBV28; 9 bases match TRBD1. After removal of 10 bases from V and 1 base from J, the junction contained 8 bases not matched to a gene. The germline V gene has CDR1 MDHEN and CDR2 SYDVKM. CDR3 length equals 15 residues. The CDR3 region has the DNA TGTGCCACCATAAGACAGGGGGAGAGCAATCAGCCCCAGCATTTT. Translation: CATIRQGESNQPQHF.

The chain uses TRBV10-1 and TRBJ2-7; D is perhaps TRBD2 (5 bases). The V gene lost 3 bases and the J gene lost 0 bases, with 9 bases spanning the gap. Per the germline V gene, CDR1 is WNHNN and CDR2 is SYGVQD (reference sequence). The CDR3 is 14 amino acids. CDR3 DNA: TGCGCCAGCAGTGACCTTAGCGCCTCCTACGAGCAGTACTTC. It is translated as CASSDLSASYEQYF.

The J gene is TRBJ1-4, the V gene TRBV5-1; TRBD1 aligns across 9 bases. V was pared by 4 bases and J by 8 bases, with 6 bases of the junction left unmatched. CDR1 is SGHRS and CDR2 is YFSETQ in the germline V gene. The CDR3 is 14 residues long. CDR3 amino acids: CASSVGQGEEKLFF. Written as DNA, the CDR3 is TGCGCCAGCAGCGTGGGACAGGGTGAGGAAAAACTGTTTTTT.

The chain employs TRBV6-4 and TRBJ1-1; no reliable D call. Trimming removed 6 bases from V and 5 bases from J, with 16 bases in between. Germline V gene lookup returns CDR1 MRHNA and CDR2 SNTAGT. The CDR3 length is 14 residues. Here the CDR3 DNA reads TGTGCCAGCAGCAAACAACCTACAGTTACTGAAGCTTTCTTT. It yields the protein CASSKQPTVTEAFF.

V is TRBV10-3 and J is TRBJ2-2; 7 bases fit TRBD1. The CDR3 has 13 residues. V gave up 6 bases and J gave up 6 bases; unmatched junction bases: 4. CDR1 and CDR2 from the germline V gene are ENHRY and SYGVKD. This CDR3 reads CAIRDRAAGELFF. CDR3 coding DNA: TGTGCCATCAGAGACAGGGCCGCCGGGGAGCTGTTTTTT.

DNA for the CDR3: TGTGCCAGCATTGGAGACCTTTACGAGCAGTACTTC. The encoded protein is CASIGDLYEQYF. This chain joins TRBV25-1 and TRBJ2-7; D not certain. Germline CDR1 and CDR2: MGHDK and SYGVNS. V lost 7 bases and J 4 bases, leaving 11 bases between the germline ends. The CDR3 consists of 12 residues.

This clone is a singleton in its sample. The chain carries TRBV5-6 and TRBJ1-5; D not certain. CDR3 size: 15 residues. The V end was cut by 0 bases, the J end by 1 base, with 8 bases between. Germline V gene lookup returns CDR1 SGHDT and CDR2 YYEEEE. The DNA of the CDR3 is TGTGCCAGCAGCTTGGGCCAGTCAAGCAATCAGCCCCAGCATTTT. This gives the protein CASSLGQSSNQPQHF.

CDR3 in amino acids: CASSLAGLSYNEQFF. The CDR3 bases are TGTGCCAGCAGCTTAGCGGGCCTCTCCTACAATGAGCAGTTCTTC. The V and J genes are TRBV5-4 and TRBJ2-1, with D perhaps matching TRBD2 (6 bases). CDR1 is SGHNT, CDR2 YYREEE, per germline (reference sequence). V lost 2 bases and J lost 0, with 9 bases in between. The CDR3 is made up of 15 amino acids.

The chain recombines TRBV2 with TRBJ1-6, with 7 bases aligning to TRBD1. J gave up 10 bases and V 10 bases, and 7 bases lay outside the gene matches. This CDR3 comprises 12 residues. Germline V gene sequence: CDR1 SNHLY, CDR2 FYNNEI. The CDR3 region is CATTGRTSPLHF. The CDR3 region has the DNA TGTGCCACGACAGGGAGAACGTCACCCCTCCACTTT.

The chain joins TRBV6-5 to TRBJ1-6; 7 bases line up with TRBD1. Germline V gene data show CDR1 as MNHEY and CDR2 as SVGAGI. Trimming removed 4 bases from V and 7 bases from J; junction bases left unmatched: 4. The CDR3 is made up of 14 amino acids. DNA for the CDR3: TGTGCCAGCAGTTTTGGGACAGTCAATTCACCCCTCCACTTT. It specifies CASSFGTVNSPLHF.

The J gene is TRBJ2-3, the V gene TRBV28; D is unresolved. V was clipped by 3 bases and J by 6 bases, with 7 bases between them. From germline, CDR1 is MDHEN and CDR2 SYDVKM. CDR3 size: 12 residues. The CDR3 coding sequence is TGTGCCAGCAGTTTGTACGGGGATACGCAGTATTTT. It encodes CASSLYGDTQYF.

This clone has only a few counts. CDR3 nucleotide sequence: TGTGCCAGCTCACCTGGAGGCGCTGCCAAACTTCGCTATGGCTACACCTTC. It is translated as CASSPGGAAKLRYGYTF. This chain connects TRBV18 to TRBJ1-2; D is uncertain. CDR3 size: 17 residues. Germline-derived CDR1 and CDR2 are KGHSH and LQKENI. V lost 3 bases and J lost 4, with 21 bases in between.

The chain uses TRBV18 and TRBJ1-1, with 7 bases matching TRBD1. Germline CDR1 KGHSH, CDR2 LQKENI. The CDR3 runs 14 residues. The J segment lost 7 bases and the V segment lost 3 bases, leaving 8 bases of the junction unmatched. The CDR3: CASSPTGTVGEAFF. Written as DNA, the CDR3 is TGTGCCAGCTCACCCACCGGGACAGTCGGTGAAGCTTTCTTT.

The chain joins TRBV2 to TRBJ2-2; TRBD1 agrees at 8 bases. CDR3 length: 15 amino acids. Losses at the gene ends were 6 bases for V and 5 bases for J; bases not matched to a gene: 8. Per germline, CDR1 SNHLY and CDR2 FYNNEI. This CDR3 reads CASRGRGTGTGELFF. CDR3 sequence (DNA): TGTGCCAGCAGGGGGCGCGGGACAGGAACCGGGGAGCTGTTTTTT.

This clone has just a few counts. The rearrangement uses TRBV19 and TRBJ1-5; 7 nucleotides agree with TRBD1. The length of the CDR3 is 16 residues. Germline values: CDR1 LNHDA, CDR2 SQIVND (reference sequence). The V segment lost 8 bases and the J segment 3 bases; nucleotides outside the gene matches: 13. DNA of the CDR3: TGTGCCAGTCGGGTGGGGAAGGACAGGAACAATCAGCCCCAGCATTTT. This translates into CASRVGKDRNNQPQHF.

The chain recombines TRBV29-1 with TRBJ2-2, with 10 bases aligning to TRBD2. The V and J ends lost 5 bases and 7 bases, in that order; junction bases with no gene match: 7. This CDR3 is 14 amino acids long. Germline V gene sequence: CDR1 SQVTM, CDR2 ANQGSEA. CDR3 bases: TGCAGCGTTACTAGCGGGACGGGAAGCGGGGAGCTGTTTTTT. Its translation is CSVTSGTGSGELFF.

This rearrangement joins TRBV9 to TRBJ1-2; D not resolved. The V gene lost 2 bases and the J gene lost 4 bases, with 12 bases spanning the gap. CDR1 and CDR2 from the germline V gene are SGDLS and YYNGEE. The length of the CDR3 is 14 residues. For the CDR3, the DNA is TGTGCCAGCAGCGTGGAGGGCCCGGTCTATGGCTACACCTTC. Its protein is CASSVEGPVYGYTF.

The chain couples TRBV5-1 to TRBJ2-3; no clear D. Germline CDR1 and CDR2: SGHRS and YFSETQ. This CDR3 has 14 residues. Between the trimmed V and J ends, which lost 4 bases and 4 bases, there was a span of 13 bases. CDR3 sequence: CASSPRLDADTQYF. CDR3 bases: TGCGCCAGCAGCCCAAGATTAGATGCAGATACGCAGTATTTT. Drawing the rest from reference TRBV5-1 and TRBJ2-3, the complete variable domain is KAGVTQTPRYLIKTRGQQVTLSCSPISGHRSVSWYQQTPGQGLQFLFEYFSETQRNKGNFPGRFSGRQFSNSRSEMNVSTLELGDSALYLCASSPRLDADTQYFGPGTRLTVL.